This T cell receptor (beta chain) was identified in a study of blood T cell repertoires in COVID-19. In the study overall: The cDNA or gDNA used as material had been derived from T cells, B-cell-depleted T cells, or PBMCs.

In the original workflow: Nucleated cell number was recorded as an estimate derived from reference gene primer amplification. Libraries were prepared by immunoSEQ multiplex PCR; TCRdb keeps only in-frame clonotypes and omits some of them. That table gives V, J and clone size, and the DNA gave D and trimming. Of 150,000 to 160,000 clones listed, around 89% were seen once; the top ten hold about 15%. There are 13 residues in the CDR3. Trimming at V came to 3 bases and at J to 8 bases, leaving 3 bases not matched to a gene. Germline V gene sequence: CDR1 KGHSH, CDR2 LQKENI. The TCR sequence derives from a woman aged 40-49 years with acute or convalescent COVID-19. V usage is TRBV18 and J usage is TRBJ1-2, with 10 bases matching TRBD1. Sequencing was carried out using peripheral blood. CDR3: CASSPDRGHGYTF. The CDR3 DNA sequence: TGTGCCAGCTCACCCGACAGGGGGCACGGCTACACCTTC.